The next 4 T cell receptor beta chains were all read from a single sample in a study of cytomegalovirus exposure and HLA in healthy donors. The PCR made use of 60 Vbeta and 13 Jbeta primers. TCRdb keeps only in-frame clones here, not all; method: immunoSEQ multiplex PCR. This table holds roughly 55,000 clones. Sequencing input: PBMCs. Receptors originate from a middle-aged man in good health and CMV-seropositive.

The chain uses TRBV27 and TRBJ2-5; 9 bases are shared with TRBD1. The junction had 10 bases not matched to a gene; V was cut back by 6 bases and J by 5 bases. This CDR3 has 15 amino acids. Germline CDR1 is MNHEY and CDR2 is SMNVEV (reference sequence). The CDR3 here is CASSLTGGLGETQYF. CDR3 nucleotides: TGTGCCAGCAGCCTTACAGGGGGCTTAGGGGAGACCCAGTACTTC.

The genes are TRBV11-1 and TRBJ2-3; unclear D gene. CDR1 and CDR2 (germline): SGHAT, FQDESV (reference sequence). The CDR3 extends over 14 amino acids. V was cut by 4 bases and J by 11 bases, with 19 bases left in between. CDR3: CASSSPVFLNKQYF. In DNA form, the CDR3 reads TGTGCCAGCAGCTCCCCGGTCTTTCTCAATAAGCAGTATTTT.

The rearrangement uses TRBV28 and TRBJ1-1; the match to TRBD1 covers 8 bases. V was clipped by 6 bases and J by 8 bases; unmatched bases: 11. Germline CDR1 and CDR2: MDHEN and SYDVKM. The CDR3 length is 14 residues. The CDR3 loop is CASSNLRQGTEAFF. The CDR3 DNA reads as TGTGCCAGCAGCAACCTTAGACAGGGGACGGAAGCTTTCTTT.

The chain links TRBV5-4 to TRBJ2-4; 8 positions agree with TRBD1. After removal of 4 bases from V and 10 bases from J, the junction contained 7 bases not matched to a gene. This CDR3 is built from 13 residues. CDR1 and CDR2 from the germline V gene are SGHNT and YYREEE (reference sequence). CDR3 DNA sequence: TGTGCCAGCAGCCCGCCGGGACAGGCGATTCAGTACTTC. It is translated as CASSPPGQAIQYF.